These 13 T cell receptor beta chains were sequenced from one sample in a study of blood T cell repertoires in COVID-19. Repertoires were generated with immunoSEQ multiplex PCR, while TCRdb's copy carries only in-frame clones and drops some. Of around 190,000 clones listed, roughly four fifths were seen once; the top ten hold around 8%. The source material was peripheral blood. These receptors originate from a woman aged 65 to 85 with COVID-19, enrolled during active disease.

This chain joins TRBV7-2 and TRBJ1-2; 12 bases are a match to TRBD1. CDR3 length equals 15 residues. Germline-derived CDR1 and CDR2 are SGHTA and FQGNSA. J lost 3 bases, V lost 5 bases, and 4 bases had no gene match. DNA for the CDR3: TGTGCCAGCAGCCTGGGACAGGGGGCCGACTATGGCTACACCTTC. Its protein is CASSLGQGADYGYTF.

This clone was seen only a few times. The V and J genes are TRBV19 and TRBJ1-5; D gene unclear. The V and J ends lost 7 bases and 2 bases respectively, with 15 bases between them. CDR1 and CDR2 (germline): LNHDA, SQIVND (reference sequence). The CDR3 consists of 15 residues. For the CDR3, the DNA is TGTGCCAGTACCGGGTCCGATGCGCGCAATCAGCCCCAGCATTTT. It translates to CASTGSDARNQPQHF.

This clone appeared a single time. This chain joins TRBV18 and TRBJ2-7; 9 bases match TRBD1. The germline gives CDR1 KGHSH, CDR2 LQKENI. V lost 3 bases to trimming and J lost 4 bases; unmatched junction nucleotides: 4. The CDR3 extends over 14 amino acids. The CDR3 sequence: CASSPTQGAYEQYF. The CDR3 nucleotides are TGTGCCAGCTCACCCACACAGGGGGCGTACGAGCAGTACTTC.

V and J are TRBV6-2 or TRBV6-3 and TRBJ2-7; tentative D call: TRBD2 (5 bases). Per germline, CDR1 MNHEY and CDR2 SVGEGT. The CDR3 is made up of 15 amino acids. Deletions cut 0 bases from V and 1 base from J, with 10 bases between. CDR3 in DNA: TGTGCCAGCAGTTACTCCGGGGTACCTTCCTACGAGCAGTACTTC. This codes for CASSYSGVPSYEQYF.

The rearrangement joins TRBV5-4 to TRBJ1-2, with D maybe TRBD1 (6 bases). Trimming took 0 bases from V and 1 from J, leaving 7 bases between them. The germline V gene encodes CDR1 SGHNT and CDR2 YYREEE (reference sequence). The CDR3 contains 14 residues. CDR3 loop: CASSLVGGNYGYTF. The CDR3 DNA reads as TGTGCCAGCAGCTTGGTAGGGGGTAACTATGGCTACACCTTC.

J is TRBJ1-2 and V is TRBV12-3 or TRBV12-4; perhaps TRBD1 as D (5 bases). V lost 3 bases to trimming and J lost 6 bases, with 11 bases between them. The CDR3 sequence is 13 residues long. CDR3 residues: CASSFPGQNGYTF. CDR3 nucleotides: TGTGCCAGCAGTTTCCCAGGGCAAAATGGCTACACCTTC.

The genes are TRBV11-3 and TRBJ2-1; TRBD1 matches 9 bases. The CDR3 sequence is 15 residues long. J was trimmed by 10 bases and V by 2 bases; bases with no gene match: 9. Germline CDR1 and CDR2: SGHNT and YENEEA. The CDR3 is CASSLYRGPSEEQFF. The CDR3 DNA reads TGTGCCAGCAGCTTATACAGGGGGCCTTCGGAGGAGCAGTTCTTC.

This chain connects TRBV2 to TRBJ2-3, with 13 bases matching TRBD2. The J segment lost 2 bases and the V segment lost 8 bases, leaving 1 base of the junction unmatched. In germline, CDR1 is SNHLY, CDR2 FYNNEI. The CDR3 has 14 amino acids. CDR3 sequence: CASGLAGATDTQYF. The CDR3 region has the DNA TGTGCCAGCGGACTAGCGGGGGCCACAGATACGCAGTATTTT.

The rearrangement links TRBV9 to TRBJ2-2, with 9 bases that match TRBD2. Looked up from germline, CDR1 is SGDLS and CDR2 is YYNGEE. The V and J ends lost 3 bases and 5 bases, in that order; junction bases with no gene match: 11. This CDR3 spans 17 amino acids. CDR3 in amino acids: CASSAYSGGAGTGELFF. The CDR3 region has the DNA TGTGCCAGCAGCGCGTATAGCGGGGGCGCGGGGACCGGGGAGCTGTTTTTT.

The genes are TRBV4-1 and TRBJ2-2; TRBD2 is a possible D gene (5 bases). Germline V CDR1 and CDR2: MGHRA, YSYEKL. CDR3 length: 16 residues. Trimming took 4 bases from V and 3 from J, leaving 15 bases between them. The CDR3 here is CASSPSRLTHTGELFF. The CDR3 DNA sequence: TGCGCCAGCAGCCCTTCAAGACTAACTCACACCGGGGAGCTGTTTTTT.

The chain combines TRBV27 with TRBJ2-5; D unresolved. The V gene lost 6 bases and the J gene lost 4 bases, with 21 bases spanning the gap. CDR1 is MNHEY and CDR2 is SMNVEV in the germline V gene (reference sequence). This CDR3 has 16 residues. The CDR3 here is CASRTSELGGRETQYF. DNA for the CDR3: TGTGCCAGCAGGACATCGGAATTGGGTGGAAGAGAGACCCAGTACTTC.

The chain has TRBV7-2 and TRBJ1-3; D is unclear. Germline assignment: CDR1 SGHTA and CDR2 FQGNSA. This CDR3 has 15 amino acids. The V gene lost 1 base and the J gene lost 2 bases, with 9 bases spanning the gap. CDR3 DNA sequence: TGTGCCAGCAGCTTAGACATTATCCCTGGAAACACCATATATTTT. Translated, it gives CASSLDIIPGNTIYF. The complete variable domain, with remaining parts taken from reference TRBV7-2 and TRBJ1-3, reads GAGVSQSPSNKVTEKGKDVELRCDPISGHTALYWYRQSLGQGLEFLIYFQGNSAPDKSGLPSDRFSAERTGGSVSTLTIQRTQQEDSAVYLCASSLDIIPGNTIYFGEGSWLTVV.

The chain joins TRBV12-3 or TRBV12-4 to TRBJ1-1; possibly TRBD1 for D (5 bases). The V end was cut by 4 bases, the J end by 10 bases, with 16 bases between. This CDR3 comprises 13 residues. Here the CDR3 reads CASSYDSHVSAFF. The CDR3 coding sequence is TGTGCCAGCAGTTACGACAGCCATGTTTCAGCTTTCTTT.